The 26 T cell receptor beta chains below were found in one sample sequenced in a study of blood T cells in healthy people across ages. PCR was performed a second time for about 6 to 12 cycles using a sample-barcoded 5' primer and a J-beta primer mix. Each CDR3 protein is one row after TCRdb ran MiXCR on the 5' RACE reads. The sample lists about 680,000 distinct CDR3 sequences; about half were seen once. The source material was blood. The origin of the receptors is a woman aged 55-69 years in good health.

V usage is TRBV5-1 and J usage is TRBJ2-7, with D perhaps matching TRBD2 (6 bases). Trimming took off 4 bases at V and 1 base at J, with 15 bases between the two ends. The CDR3 consists of 15 residues. The germline CDR1 and CDR2 sequences are SGHRS and YFSETQ. The CDR3 coding sequence is TGCGCCAGCAGCAGGGTCTTGGGGAGGTCCTACGAGCAGTACTTC. Protein product: CASSRVLGRSYEQYF.

Worth noting for this clonotype: The junction differs from germline at one of its ends, possibly a read error. The V gene is TRBV4-3, the J gene TRBJ2-1; tentatively, D is TRBD1 or TRBD2 (6 bases each). This CDR3 has 15 amino acids. The germline gives CDR1 LGHNA, CDR2 YSLEER. The CDR3 nucleotides are TGCGCCAGCACCCAAGGGAGGACAGTCGGCAATGAGCAGTTCTTC. Protein product: CASTQGRTVGNEQFF.

V is TRBV2 and J is TRBJ1-5; D is uncertain. Per the germline V gene, CDR1 is SNHLY and CDR2 is FYNNEI. V was pared by 1 base and J by 4 bases, with 11 bases between. The CDR3 covers 15 residues. The CDR3 bases are TGTGCCAGCAGTGAAGGGGGTTATCCGAATCAGCCCCAGCATTTT. Amino acids: CASSEGGYPNQPQHF.

The genes are TRBV7-3 and TRBJ2-4; perhaps TRBD2 as D (6 bases). The J call may not be correct, given that the DNA end is closer to TRBJ2-7. This CDR3 has 16 amino acids. Germline V gives CDR1 SGHTA, CDR2 FQGTGA. CDR3 region: CASSLSPGAGSYEQYF. CDR3 coding DNA: TGTGCCAGCAGCTTATCCCCCGGGGCGGGATCCTACGAGCAGTACTTC.

The chain has TRBV15 and TRBJ2-1; D gene uncertain. CDR3 length equals 13 residues. Trimming removed 2 bases from V and 7 bases from J, with 9 bases in between. Germline assignment: CDR1 LNHNV and CDR2 YYDKDF (reference sequence). The CDR3 is CATSRIGLNEQFF. The DNA of the CDR3 is TGTGCCACCAGCAGAATCGGGTTGAATGAGCAGTTCTTC.

This clonotype was recorded a few times. The chain combines TRBV2 with TRBJ2-4, with a possible D match to TRBD2 (5 bases). The J call is in doubt because the DNA end fits TRBJ2-7 better. This CDR3 is built from 12 residues. CDR1 SNHLY and CDR2 FYNNEI come from the germline V gene. The CDR3 sequence: CASRAGPYEQYF. CDR3 DNA sequence: TGTGCCAGCAGGGCGGGCCCTTACGAGCAGTACTTC.

J is TRBJ1-4 and V is TRBV4-1; TRBD1 is a possible D gene (5 bases). The CDR3 covers 15 residues. The germline CDR1 and CDR2 sequences are MGHRA and YSYEKL. Trimming pared 4 bases from V and 5 bases from J, leaving 14 bases between. This chain's CDR3 is CASSRQGRLNEKLFF. CDR3 coding DNA: TGCGCCAGCAGCCGTCAGGGACGGCTAAATGAAAAACTGTTTTTT.

This chain links TRBV24-1 with TRBJ2-1; D is unresolved. The CDR3 runs 14 residues. Trimming stripped 9 bases from V and 4 bases from J, with 15 bases between. Germline V CDR1 and CDR2: KGHDR, SFDVKD. The CDR3 DNA is TGTGCCACCGAGGACGCGGTAGGGTACAATGAGCAGTTCTTC. This translates into CATEDAVGYNEQFF.

V gene TRBV20-1 combines with J gene TRBJ2-1; weak D call: TRBD2 (5 bases). The V gene's germline CDR1 is DFQATT and CDR2 SNEGSKA (reference sequence). The germline V and J ends were trimmed by 1 base and 8 bases, with 15 bases remaining between them. This CDR3 comprises 14 residues. CDR3 sequence reads: CSARGGIARDEQFF. CDR3 coding DNA: TGCAGTGCTAGAGGAGGAATAGCGCGGGATGAGCAGTTCTTC.

On this clonotype itself: Germline is not matched at one junction end, which may reflect a read error. This sequence joins TRBV7-3 and TRBJ2-3; the match to TRBD2 covers 11 bases. The germline CDR1 and CDR2 sequences are SGHTA and FQGTGA. The CDR3 totals 17 residues. In DNA, the CDR3 is TGTGCCAGCAGTTTACAGCCAGGGACTAGCGGATCAGATACGCTGTATTTT. Translating it yields CASSLQPGTSGSDTLYF.

This clonotype was counted only a few times. The chain has TRBV28 and TRBJ1-2; possibly TRBD1 for D (5 bases). Germline CDR1 and CDR2: MDHEN and SYDVKM. The V gene lost 5 bases and the J gene lost 3 bases, with 10 bases spanning the gap. The CDR3 has 13 residues. The CDR3 DNA is TGTGCCAGCAGTGGGGCGGGGGACTATGGCTACACCTTC. It encodes CASSGAGDYGYTF.

This chain connects TRBV6-2 or TRBV6-3 to TRBJ2-3; unclear D gene. V lost 2 bases and J lost 4, with 10 bases in between. The CDR3 has 14 residues. CDR1 is MNHEY and CDR2 is SVGEGT in the germline V gene. DNA of the CDR3: TGTGCCAGCAGTTACAGCCTTGGGGCAGATACGCAGTATTTT. Translated: CASSYSLGADTQYF.

V usage is TRBV6-1 and J usage is TRBJ2-1; TRBD2 agrees at 10 bases. CDR3 length: 15 residues. Germline CDR1 is MNHNS and CDR2 is SASEGT. V dropped 7 bases and J dropped 3; count of bases not matched to a gene: 6. CDR3 nucleotide sequence: TGTGCCAGCACCCCCACTAGCGGGGACTACAATGAGCAGTTCTTC. Translation gives CASTPTSGDYNEQFF.

V gene TRBV20-1 combines with J gene TRBJ2-7, with a weak D call TRBD2 (7 bases). The V end was cut by 6 bases, the J end by 7 bases, with 19 bases between. The CDR3 extends over 13 amino acids. The germline gives CDR1 DFQATT, CDR2 SNEGSKA (reference sequence). The CDR3 loop is CSAQGGLHNEQYF. CDR3 nucleotides: TGCAGTGCCCAAGGGGGACTACACAATGAGCAGTACTTC.

This clonotype appeared a few times. The chain combines TRBV5-1 with TRBJ2-3; 11 bases match TRBD2. The CDR3 has 17 residues. Germline-derived CDR1 and CDR2 are SGHRS and YFSETQ. The V segment lost 3 bases and the J segment 4 bases; nucleotides outside the gene matches: 10. Here the CDR3 DNA reads TGCGCCAGCAGCTCCGGACTAGCGGGTTTTTTACCAGATACGCAGTATTTT. It codes for CASSSGLAGFLPDTQYF.

The chain joins TRBV7-9 to TRBJ2-1; 14 bases line up with TRBD2. Germline CDR1 and CDR2: SEHNR and FQNEAQ (reference sequence). J lost 4 bases, V lost 5 bases, and 7 bases had no gene match. The CDR3 runs 17 residues. DNA for the CDR3: TGTGCCAGCAGCATGACTAGCGGGAGGGCGACTTACAATGAGCAGTTCTTC. Its translation is CASSMTSGRATYNEQFF. The variable domain in full, with the rest retrieved from reference TRBV7-9 and TRBJ2-1, is DTGVSQNPRHKITKRGQNVTFRCDPISEHNRLYWYRQTLGQGPEFLTYFQNEAQLEKSRLLSDRFSAERPKGSFSTLEIQRTEQGDSAMYLCASSMTSGRATYNEQFFGPGTRLTVL.

The V and J genes are TRBV2 and TRBJ2-7; TRBD1 matches 9 bases. Germline CDR1 SNHLY, CDR2 FYNNEI. The CDR3 extends over 14 amino acids. V trimming: 6 bases; J trimming: 5 bases; junction bases outside the gene matches: 8. In DNA form, the CDR3 reads TGTGCCAGCAGCCGGGACAGGGAACGGGACGAGCAGTACTTC. It encodes CASSRDRERDEQYF.

The V gene is TRBV2, the J gene TRBJ2-3; no clear D. The V end was cut by 5 bases, the J end by 5 bases, with 14 bases between. Germline V gene lookup returns CDR1 SNHLY and CDR2 FYNNEI. The CDR3 spans 14 residues. The CDR3 loop reads CASSPPRLGDTQYF. For the CDR3, the DNA is TGTGCCAGCAGTCCTCCCAGGCTTGGAGATACGCAGTATTTT.

This chain joins TRBV6-1 and TRBJ1-6; D might be TRBD1 (5 bases). Germline lookup yields CDR1 MNHNS and CDR2 SASEGT. With 2 bases removed from V and 1 base from J, the gap between germline ends came to 9 bases. The CDR3 totals 16 residues. This CDR3 is CASSEPSGSYNSPLHF. In nucleotides, the CDR3 is TGTGCCAGCAGTGAACCATCAGGGTCCTATAATTCACCCCTCCACTTT.

The CDR3 nucleotides read TGTGCCAGCAGTTACCCCGAACTAGCGGGGACCTCCTACGAGCAGTACTTC. This translates into CASSYPELAGTSYEQYF. The chain uses TRBV6-2 or TRBV6-3 and TRBJ2-7, with 10 nucleotides matching TRBD2. The V gene end was trimmed by 2 bases and the J gene end by 0 bases; junction bases not matched to a gene: 7. The CDR3 runs 17 residues. Germline V gene sequence: CDR1 MNHEY, CDR2 SVGEGT.

The V and J genes are TRBV9 and TRBJ2-1, with 11 bases lining up with TRBD2. Germline assignment: CDR1 SGDLS and CDR2 YYNGEE. V was pared by 7 bases and J by 8 bases, with 8 bases of the junction left unmatched. The CDR3 sequence is 14 residues long. The CDR3 sequence is CASSGVAGGYEQFF. Written as DNA, the CDR3 is TGTGCCAGCTCGGGGGTAGCGGGAGGGTATGAGCAGTTCTTC.

The genes are TRBV27 and TRBJ2-5, with no clear D. The CDR3 is 13 amino acids. From germline, CDR1 is MNHEY and CDR2 SMNVEV (reference sequence). Trimming left V 0 bases short and J 11 bases short, with 13 bases between. In DNA form, the CDR3 reads TGTGCCAGCAGTTTATCATATTCCAATGAGCAGTACTTC. Protein: CASSLSYSNEQYF.

Here the CDR3 reads CASSLKSGAGTGVRTDTQYF. CDR3 DNA: TGTGCCAGCAGCTTAAAGAGCGGGGCCGGGACTGGAGTCCGCACAGATACGCAGTATTTT. The chain joins TRBV7-3 to TRBJ2-3, with 7 bases that match TRBD2. V shed 1 base, J shed 1 base, and the junction held 17 bases outside the gene matches. There are 20 residues in the CDR3. Germline assignment: CDR1 SGHTA and CDR2 FQGTGA.

A few counts support this clonotype. The J gene is TRBJ2-1, the V gene TRBV28; the match to TRBD2 covers 9 bases. This CDR3 is 15 amino acids long. J gave up 8 bases and V 3 bases, and 8 bases lay outside the gene matches. In germline, CDR1 is MDHEN, CDR2 SYDVKM. CDR3 nucleotides: TGTGCCAGCAGTTTCCTCGCGGGGGGGACCGATGAGCAGTTCTTC. This encodes CASSFLAGGTDEQFF.

This clonotype appeared many times. The rearrangement links TRBV7-3 to TRBJ2-1, with 10 bases aligning to TRBD2. This CDR3 has 15 residues. V gave up 2 bases and J gave up 6 bases; unmatched junction bases: 4. The germline V gene encodes CDR1 SGHTA and CDR2 FQGTGA. Written as DNA, the CDR3 is TGTGCCAGCAGCTTACTAGCGGGAGTGCTCAATGAGCAGTTCTTC. Its translation: CASSLLAGVLNEQFF.

There are a few counts of this clonotype. This sequence joins TRBV18 and TRBJ2-6; D possibly uses TRBD1 or TRBD2 (5 bases each). This CDR3 region has 15 residues. Per the germline V gene, CDR1 is KGHSH and CDR2 is LQKENI. V was cut by 5 bases and J by 1 base, with 9 bases left in between. The CDR3 sequence: CASSTRGSGANVLTF. DNA for the CDR3: TGTGCCAGCTCAACTAGGGGATCTGGGGCCAACGTCCTGACTTTC.